Listed below are T cell receptor beta chains from one sample, sequenced in a study of blood T cell repertoires in COVID-19. TCRdb keeps only in-frame clones here, not all; method: immunoSEQ multiplex PCR. The profile covers about 390,000 clones, with approximately 90% appearing a single time and about a tenth taken by the ten largest. Sequencing used PBMCs or T cells enriched from blood (not recorded which). Receptor source: a woman aged 50 to 65 who had recovered from COVID-19. CDR3s include the opening cysteine and the closing phenylalanine or tryptophan. The D gene is left open where the match is weak. A clone size is listed for some rows: how often the clone was seen (once, few, many), or a class if it is expanded.

clone_size	v_call	j_call	d_call	cdr3_nt	cdr3_aa
-	TRBV4-3	TRBJ1-5	TRBD1	TGCGCCAGCAGCCAAGGGACAGGGGAAGGGCAGCCCCAGCATTTT	CASSQGTGEGQPQHF
-	TRBV19	TRBJ2-1	TRBD2	TGTGCCAGTAGTAGGCAGGGACTAGCGGGTGGAGAGCAGTTCTTC	CASSRQGLAGGEQFF
-	TRBV6-5	TRBJ1-4	TRBD1	TGTGCCAGCAGGGAGGACAGGCTTAATGAAAAACTGTTTTTT	CASREDRLNEKLFF
-	TRBV3-1/TRBV3-2	TRBJ1-6	-	TGTGCCAGCAGCCAAGGGTCAGGGGTAGGGTCACCCCTCCACTTT	CASSQGSGVGSPLHF
-	TRBV4-1	TRBJ1-3	-	TGCGCCAGCAGCCAAGTGGTACCAGGTCTTACTGGAAACACCATATATTTT	CASSQVVPGLTGNTIYF
-	TRBV6-2/TRBV6-3	TRBJ1-2	-	TGTGCCAGCAGTTCGTTTGCGGTGAGGCAAAGGAGCCTCTATGGCTACACCTTC	CASSSFAVRQRSLYGYTF
-	TRBV7-9	TRBJ2-1	TRBD2	TGTGCCAGCAGCCCTAGCGGGGGGGGGAGCTCCTACAATGAGCAGTTCTTC	CASSPSGGGSSYNEQFF
-	TRBV10-3	TRBJ1-2	TRBD1	TGTGCCATCAGCGCCGCAGGGGGGTCAAACTATGGCTACACCTTC	CAISAAGGSNYGYTF
once	TRBV28	TRBJ1-2	TRBD1	TGTGCCAGCAGCCCCCGGGACAGCTTATGGGGCTACACCTTC	CASSPRDSLWGYTF
-	TRBV30	TRBJ1-2	-	TGTGCCTTGAATTGGGGGGCCTCACGGGGGGAAGGCTACACCTTC	CALNWGASRGEGYTF
-	TRBV9	TRBJ2-3	-	TGTGCCAGCAGCGGTTTTGGGGCTCGTACCGGAGATACGCAGTATTTT	CASSGFGARTGDTQYF
-	TRBV3-1/TRBV3-2	TRBJ1-1	-	TGTGCCAGCAGCACCAGTCCCCGGGGGACTGAAGCTTTCTTT	CASSTSPRGTEAFF
-	TRBV9	TRBJ2-5	-	TGTGCCAGCAGCGTAGGAAACAGAGAAGAGACCCAGTACTTC	CASSVGNREETQYF
-	TRBV6-1	TRBJ2-7	-	TGTGCCAGCAGTGAAGCGTCAGGCCAGGTCTACGAGCAGTACTTC	CASSEASGQVYEQYF
-	TRBV28	TRBJ1-5	TRBD1	TGTGCCAGCAGACCTACAGGGGGCGTAAATCAGCCCCAGCATTTT	CASRPTGGVNQPQHF
few	TRBV29-1	TRBJ1-2	TRBD1	TGCAGCGTTGTTCCCGAGGGGGCTCATTATGGCTACACCTTC	CSVVPEGAHYGYTF
-	TRBV6-4	TRBJ2-1	-	TGTGCCAGCAGTGAAGGGACCGCCCATGGAGGGCTCTTC	CASSEGTAHGGLF
-	TRBV3-1/TRBV3-2	TRBJ1-2	-	TGTGCCAGCAGCCAAGAACTTCGACAGACTTTCTATGGCTACACCTTC	CASSQELRQTFYGYTF
-	TRBV4-3	TRBJ1-5	TRBD1	TGCGCCAGCAGCCAGGCATGGACAGGAGGAAATCAGCCCCAGCATTTT	CASSQAWTGGNQPQHF
few	TRBV28	TRBJ1-2	-	TGTGCCAGCAGGGGAGGGCACAGTGGCTACACCTTC	CASRGGHSGYTF
-	TRBV19	TRBJ2-1	TRBD1	TGTGCCAGTAGTATCACAGGGGGCCATGAGCAGTTCTTC	CASSITGGHEQFF
few	TRBV2	TRBJ1-1	TRBD1	TGTGCCAGCAGTCTAGAGGGGGCCATAAAAACTGAAGCTTTCTTT	CASSLEGAIKTEAFF
-	TRBV5-1	TRBJ1-1	-	TGCGCCAGCAGCTTTTCAGTCCTTCCATCTGAAGCTTTCTTT	CASSFSVLPSEAFF
-	TRBV11-3	TRBJ2-1	TRBD2	TGTGCCAGCAGCTTAGGGCTAGCGGGGGACCACAATGAGCAGTTCTTC	CASSLGLAGDHNEQFF
-	TRBV7-9	TRBJ1-1	-	TGTGCCAGCAGCCTACAGGGCCTTGGGAACACTGAAGCTTTCTTT	CASSLQGLGNTEAFF
-	TRBV19	TRBJ2-7	TRBD2	TGTGCCAGTTCACGGGAGCGGGGCCACGAGCAGTACTTC	CASSRERGHEQYF
once	TRBV30	TRBJ1-1	TRBD1	TGTGCGTCGACAGGGGCGATTACTGAAGCTTTCTTT	CASTGAITEAFF
-	TRBV5-6	TRBJ2-1	TRBD1	TGTGCCAGCAGCTTGGGGAGGGACAGGGGCTCCTACAATGAGCAGTTCTTC	CASSLGRDRGSYNEQFF
-	TRBV10-2	TRBJ2-3	TRBD1	TGCGCCAGCAGTGAGCCAGGGGGACATACGCAGTATTTT	CASSEPGGHTQYF
-	TRBV19	TRBJ1-4	TRBD1	TGTGCCAGTAGTATTGGTTTGTTATGGGACAGGGAAGTAAAACTGTTTTTT	CASSIGLLWDREVKLFF
-	TRBV7-3	TRBJ2-3	TRBD1	TGTGCCAGCAGCCCCTCGGGACAGGGGGTAGATACGCAGTATTTT	CASSPSGQGVDTQYF
-	TRBV19	TRBJ1-1	-	TGTGCCAGTAGTATTCCTATCGGGACTGAAGCTTTCTTT	CASSIPIGTEAFF
-	TRBV4-3	TRBJ1-3	TRBD1	TGCGCCAGCAGCCACGGACAGGGTCACTCTGGAAACACCATATATTTT	CASSHGQGHSGNTIYF
-	TRBV19	TRBJ1-5	-	TGTGCCAGTCGACCGGGATTTTATAGCAATCAGCCCCAGCATTTT	CASRPGFYSNQPQHF
-	TRBV10-3	TRBJ2-1	TRBD1	TGTGCCATCCAGGGGGCCTATGAGCAGTTCTTC	CAIQGAYEQFF
once	TRBV3-1/TRBV3-2	TRBJ2-2	-	TGTGCCAGCAGCCAAGGCAGCGCCATACACTCAGAGGAGCTGTTTTTT	CASSQGSAIHSEELFF
once	TRBV6-5	TRBJ1-1	TRBD1	TGTGCCAGCAACCGACAGGGACTCATGAACACTGAAGCTTTCTTT	CASNRQGLMNTEAFF
-	TRBV29-1	TRBJ1-2	TRBD1	TGCAGCGCATATCCTACCGACAGGGCCAGTGGCTACACCTTC	CSAYPTDRASGYTF
-	TRBV10-1	TRBJ1-1	-	TGCGCCAGCAGTGAGTCGGGTCGGGATCTTGCCTTCCACCAGAACACTGAAGCTTTCTTT	CASSESGRDLAFHQNTEAFF
few	TRBV7-8	TRBJ1-2	TRBD1	TGTGCCAGCAGCTTGGGGGACAGGGACGGCTACACCTTC	CASSLGDRDGYTF